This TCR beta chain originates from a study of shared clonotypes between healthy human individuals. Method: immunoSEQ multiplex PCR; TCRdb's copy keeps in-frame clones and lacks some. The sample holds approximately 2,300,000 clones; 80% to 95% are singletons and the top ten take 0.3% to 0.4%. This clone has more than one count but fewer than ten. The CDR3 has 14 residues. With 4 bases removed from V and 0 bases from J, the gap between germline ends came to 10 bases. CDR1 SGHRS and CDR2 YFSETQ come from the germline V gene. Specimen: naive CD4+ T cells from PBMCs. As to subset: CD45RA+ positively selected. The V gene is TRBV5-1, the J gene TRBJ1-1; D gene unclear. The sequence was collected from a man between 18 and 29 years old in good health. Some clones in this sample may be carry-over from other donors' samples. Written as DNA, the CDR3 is TGCGCCAGCAGCCGCCTACCGGTGAACACTGAAGCTTTCTTT. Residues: CASSRLPVNTEAFF.